This note documents a single T cell receptor beta chain sequence. The clone's antigen remains unknown. No much larger clone exists at a distance of one base, and base qualities are not known. The immunoSEQ Assay, a bias-controlled multiplex PCR, was used to amplify TCRbeta CDR3 regions from genomic DNA. Per the authors' processing: The number of nucleated cells in each sample was estimated by amplification of reference gene primers within the assay. To quantify the absolute abundance of each unique TCRbeta CDR3 rearrangement, sequence reads were collapsed and filtered. For each sample, productive Simpson clonality was calculated as the square root of Simpson's diversity index over productive rearrangements. TCRdb holds this immuneACCESS table with in-frame rearrangements only. Some clones are missing; in checked studies, unresolved V genes explain under half, and the rest has no known cause. That table gives V, J and clone size, and the DNA gave D and trimming. In all, the sample holds fewer than 250,000 clones, and around 91% of those were seen once. The ten biggest clones cover around 4.8% of the sample.

The sample is drawn from a study of blood T cell repertoires in COVID-19 (dated by TCRdb to the early 2020s). Looking at the study overall: Samples covering the acute and convalescent phases of COVID-19 were provided by collaborators in the United States, Italy and Spain. A de-identified subject ID, COVID-19 status, age in years and sex were almost always included in the sample metadata. The repertoires were released in a freely available public database meant as a resource for research on the immune response to SARS-CoV-2. The prospective study material was composed of cDNA or gDNA derived from T cells, B-cell-depleted T cells, or PBMCs. Where HLA class I and class II types were available, the types were taken from metadata supplied by the sample provider, not from assay-based typing. Samples were obtained from the ongoing ImmuneRACE study (first 160 participants) and from some 1,200 subjects provided by 6 global collaborators. The dataset comprised deeply sampled blood TCRbeta repertoires from subjects exposed to, actively infected with, or recovered from COVID-19. Study-level results and caveats: Clinical and demographic metadata were provided uncurated, with the amount varying by source and participant.

The germline V gene specifies SGHRS as CDR1 and YFSETQ as CDR2. The CDR3 contains 18 residues, cysteine and phenylalanine counted. Only the CDR3 region is kept as DNA, spanning 54 bases read in frame from base 1. Cut back by 4 bases and 4 bases, the V and J ends lie 21 bases apart. Collaborating institutions collected whole blood in K2EDTA tubes following their own protocols. For TCRbeta analysis, collaborators shipped samples as frozen whole blood, isolated PBMCs, or DNA extracted from either of those sample types. The rearranged chain carries TRBV5-1 and TRBJ2-6; TRBD2 is possibly the D segment (6 matching bases). The sample taken for sequencing was peripheral blood. The sequence derives from a woman between 40 and 50 years old with acute or convalescent COVID-19. This receptor has the CDR3 CASSQGLQLVAGANVLTF. The DNA reads TGCGCCAGCAGCCAGGGACTTCAACTGGTGGCCGGGGCCAACGTCCTGACTTTC. Reference TRBV5-1 and TRBJ2-6 proteins supply the regions before and after the CDR3; the full variable domain is: KAGVTQTPRYLIKTRGQQVTLSCSPISGHRSVSWYQQTPGQGLQFLFEYFSETQRNKGNFPGRFSGRQFSNSRSEMNVSTLELGDSALYLCASSQGLQLVAGANVLTFGAGSRLTVL.